Described below is a single T cell receptor beta chain sequence and its context. Its target is not known. With molecular barcodes, quantitative 5'-RACE was used to make the TCR beta libraries. From the 5' RACE reads, TCRdb called clonotypes with MiXCR, one entry per CDR3 protein. This sample has 220,000 or so distinct CDR3 sequences; about 16% occur once, and the top ten carry approximately 42%. The germline V gene has CDR1 SGHTA and CDR2 FQGTGA. The CDR3 length is 15 residues. Trimming at V came to 2 bases and at J to 8 bases, leaving 7 bases not matched to a gene. The sample originates from a study of CD8 T cells in ankylosing spondylitis. Study observations and caveats: Significant enrichment of disease-linked clones was reportedly seen in matched ankylosing spondylitis synovial fluid. Some motif variants had been reported before (in reactive arthritis synovial fluid and blood). Disease-associated clones were CD8+ and fairly uncommon in peripheral blood. Fewer than 10 highly homologous variants made up a TCR beta motif that seemed to typify ankylosing spondylitis blood.

Sequencing input: blood, either unsorted or a sorted T cell fraction (not recorded which). The J gene is TRBJ2-1, the V gene TRBV7-3, with 9 bases fitting TRBD2. The TCR sequence derives from a male donor with ankylosing spondylitis. CDR3 coding DNA: TGTGCCAGCAGCTTAGAATCTAGCGGGACTGATGAGCAGTTCTTC. This translates into CASSLESSGTDEQFF.